The 27 T cell receptor beta chains in this list originate from one sample, sequenced in a study of OX40 agonist ivuxolimab in advanced cancers. Data came from immunoSEQ multiplex PCR; TCRdb stores just in-frame clones and leaves some out. The top ten hold under 25% of the sample, which has approximately 49,000 clones, around four fifths seen once. The starting material was CD4+ or CD8+ T cells sorted from blood, obtained in a trial of the OX40 agonist ivuxolimab. Receptors originate from an adult with an advanced solid tumor such as melanoma, head and neck, liver or kidney cancer.

The CDR3 sequence is CASSEDSTGELFF. The CDR3 DNA reads TGTGCCAGCAGCGAGGATTCGACCGGGGAGCTGTTTTTT. The gene calls are TRBV10-3 and TRBJ2-2; D is unresolved. The V gene's germline CDR1 is ENHRY and CDR2 SYGVKD. Trimming shortened V by 10 bases and J by 5 bases, and 14 bases separated the two germline ends. The CDR3 extends over 13 amino acids.

The rearrangement joins TRBV14 to TRBJ2-3; D call uncertain. Trimming removed 4 bases from V and 3 bases from J, with 8 bases in between. The length of the CDR3 is 13 residues. Germline lookup yields CDR1 SGHDN and CDR2 FVKESK. The CDR3 DNA reads as TGTGCCAGCAGCCCCGTGGCAACAGATACGCAGTATTTT. Its protein product is CASSPVATDTQYF.

This clone has only a few counts. V and J are TRBV28 and TRBJ2-1, with 10 nucleotides matching TRBD2. The germline V gene encodes CDR1 MDHEN and CDR2 SYDVKM. CDR3 size: 18 residues. J gave up 1 base and V 6 bases, and 12 bases lay outside the gene matches. This chain's CDR3 is CASSPGLAGERSYNEQFF. The CDR3 DNA sequence: TGTGCCAGCAGCCCCGGGCTAGCGGGAGAGAGATCCTACAATGAGCAGTTCTTC.

The chain links TRBV27 to TRBJ2-2, with D tentatively TRBD1 (6 bases). Germline CDR1 and CDR2: MNHEY and SMNVEV (reference sequence). V lost 3 bases to trimming and J lost 0 bases, with 8 bases between them. The CDR3 covers 15 residues. The CDR3 is CASSLDSPNTGELFF. In DNA, the CDR3 is TGTGCCAGCAGTTTGGACAGTCCGAACACCGGGGAGCTGTTTTTT.

The genes are TRBV27 and TRBJ1-2; 7 bases line up with TRBD1. The V gene end was trimmed by 4 bases and the J gene end by 5 bases; junction bases not matched to a gene: 7. CDR1 is MNHEY, CDR2 SMNVEV, per germline (reference sequence). This CDR3 has 14 residues. CDR3 bases: TGTGCCAGCAGTTCGACAGGGCATACTTATGGCTACACCTTC. Protein: CASSSTGHTYGYTF.

The rearrangement uses TRBV28 and TRBJ2-7, with 8 nucleotides matching TRBD1. Germline CDR1 reads MDHEN; CDR2 reads SYDVKM. This CDR3 comprises 15 residues. V lost 4 bases to trimming and J lost 2 bases; unmatched junction nucleotides: 7. This CDR3 is CASSSTGTGTYEQYF. The CDR3 bases are TGTGCCAGCAGTTCCACCGGGACAGGAACCTACGAGCAGTACTTC.

The rearrangement uses TRBV7-9 and TRBJ2-4; D unclear. The CDR3 totals 14 residues. Germline lookup yields CDR1 SEHNR and CDR2 FQNEAQ (reference sequence). V was trimmed by 2 bases and J by 0 bases, leaving 5 bases between them. The CDR3 protein is CASSLTAAKNIQYF. CDR3 DNA sequence: TGTGCCAGCAGCTTAACGGCAGCCAAAAACATTCAGTACTTC.

CDR3 nucleotides: TGTGCCAGCAGCTTATCGGGACATGAGCAGTTCTTC. Its protein product is CASSLSGHEQFF. V is TRBV5-8 and J is TRBJ2-1, with D perhaps given as TRBD1 or TRBD2 (5 bases each). Trimming removed 2 bases at V and 8 bases at J, with 8 bases between. This CDR3 contains 12 residues. Looked up from germline, CDR1 is SGHTS and CDR2 is YDEGEE.

As to this clone: An end of the junction does not agree with germline; a read error may underlie this. The J gene is TRBJ1-2, the V gene TRBV30; D might be TRBD1 (5 bases). The CDR3 is 12 amino acids. Germline V gives CDR1 GTSNPN, CDR2 SVGIG (reference sequence). The CDR3 region is CAWSVNSHIGDF. Written as DNA, the CDR3 is TGTGCCTGGAGTGTGAACAGCCATATAGGGGACTTC.

Comments on this clone: This may come from a read error, since a much larger clone is one base off. The chain joins TRBV5-2 to TRBJ2-1. TRBV5-2 is shown as a pseudogene. The CDR3 is 11 residues long. The DNA for the CDR3 is TGTGCCAGCAGCCAAGTGAATGAGCAGTTCTTC. Translation: CASSQVNEQFF.

A remark on this clone: Within the sample, other DNA sequences also encode this same CDR3. In nucleotides, the CDR3 is TGTGCCAGCAGCTTAGGTGAGGATCAGCCCCAGCATTTT. Translation: CASSLGEDQPQHF. J is TRBJ1-5 and V is TRBV7-9; D uncertain. V lost 1 base and J lost 5, with 6 bases in between. Per germline, CDR1 SEHNR and CDR2 FQNEAQ (reference sequence). CDR3 length: 13 residues.

The rearrangement links TRBV28 to TRBJ2-7; tentative D call: TRBD1 (6 bases). CDR1 and CDR2 (germline): MDHEN, SYDVKM. V lost 7 bases, J lost 4 bases, and 23 bases lay in between. The CDR3 spans 16 residues. In DNA, the CDR3 is TGTGCCAGCACCCTGGATGGGGACATTTTGACGTACGAGCAGTACTTC. As protein: CASTLDGDILTYEQYF.

This sequence joins TRBV7-6 and TRBJ2-7; D not certain. The V gene's germline CDR1 is SGHVS and CDR2 FNYEAQ. The CDR3 runs 16 residues. V lost 5 bases and J 2 bases, leaving 19 bases between the germline ends. The CDR3 region is CASSPRTSNPTYEQYF. CDR3 bases: TGTGCCAGCAGCCCGCGGACGAGCAATCCGACCTACGAGCAGTACTTC. Filled out from reference TRBV7-6 and TRBJ2-7, the complete variable domain reads GAGVSQSPRYKVTKRGQDVALRCDPISGHVSLYWYRQALGQGPEFLTYFNYEAQQDKSGLPNDRFSAERPEGSISTLTIQRTEQRDSAMYRCASSPRTSNPTYEQYFGPGTRLTVT.

The chain uses TRBV7-9 and TRBJ2-7, with D hard to call. V was trimmed by 4 bases and J by 5 bases, leaving 18 bases between them. The germline gives CDR1 SEHNR, CDR2 FQNEAQ (reference sequence). The length of the CDR3 is 15 residues. The CDR3, as DNA: TGTGCCAGCAGCTCCGGACGCGCGCTTGGGGACGAGCAGTACTTC. Protein sequence: CASSSGRALGDEQYF.

The gene calls are TRBV7-9 and TRBJ2-1, with D possibly TRBD2 on 5 matching bases. The CDR3 extends over 15 amino acids. Germline V gene sequence: CDR1 SEHNR, CDR2 FQNEAQ (reference sequence). V was pared by 4 bases and J by 4 bases, with 14 bases between. CDR3 region: CASSSPAGLYNEQFF. The CDR3 bases are TGTGCCAGCAGCTCGCCGGCGGGCCTATACAATGAGCAGTTCTTC.

The V and J genes are TRBV15 and TRBJ2-7; possibly TRBD1 for D (6 bases). Deletions cut 5 bases from V and 1 base from J, with 9 bases between. This CDR3 comprises 13 residues. CDR1 and CDR2 from the germline V gene are LNHNV and YYDKDF (reference sequence). CDR3 bases: TGTGCCACCAGCCCCGGGACATCCTACGAGCAGTACTTC. Translation: CATSPGTSYEQYF.

The V gene is TRBV14, the J gene TRBJ1-2, with D hard to call. The germline V gene has CDR1 SGHDN and CDR2 FVKESK. The V end was cut by 3 bases, the J end by 5 bases, with 7 bases between. The CDR3 contains 12 residues. CDR3 loop: CASSHDTYGYTF. The CDR3 region has the DNA TGTGCCAGCAGCCACGATACTTATGGCTACACCTTC. The whole variable domain, remainder taken from reference TRBV14 and TRBJ1-2, is EAGVTQFPSHSVIEKGQTVTLRCDPISGHDNLYWYRRVMGKEIKFLLHFVKESKQDESGMPNNRFLAERTGGTYSTLKVQPAELEDSGVYFCASSHDTYGYTFGSGTRLTVV.

This clone was observed a few times. The CDR3 DNA reads TGTGCCAGCAGCTCCTCAGGGGGAATAAACTATGGCTACACCTTC. The encoded protein is CASSSSGGINYGYTF. The chain joins TRBV5-4 to TRBJ1-2; 7 positions agree with TRBD1. V gave up 3 bases and J gave up 2 bases; unmatched junction bases: 7. Germline CDR1 is SGHNT and CDR2 is YYREEE (reference sequence). This CDR3 is built from 15 residues.

V is TRBV7-6 and J is TRBJ2-5, with no clear D. The germline gives CDR1 SGHVS, CDR2 FNYEAQ. CDR3 length: 14 residues. V was trimmed by 5 bases and J by 3 bases, leaving 13 bases between them. The CDR3 DNA reads TGTGCCAGCAGCCCCTTCGGACGGGAAGAGACCCAGTACTTC. Encoded protein: CASSPFGREETQYF. Full variable domain (rest looked up from reference TRBV7-6 and TRBJ2-5): GAGVSQSPRYKVTKRGQDVALRCDPISGHVSLYWYRQALGQGPEFLTYFNYEAQQDKSGLPNDRFSAERPEGSISTLTIQRTEQRDSAMYRCASSPFGREETQYFGPGTRLLVL.

This clone was counted only a few times. The genes are TRBV9 and TRBJ1-1, with TRBD1 identical over 8 bases. Germline-derived CDR1 and CDR2 are SGDLS and YYNGEE. The CDR3 has 13 residues. J gave up 2 bases and V 5 bases, and 2 bases lay outside the gene matches. This chain's CDR3 is CASRGTGNTEAFF. The CDR3, as DNA: TGTGCCAGCAGGGGGACAGGAAACACTGAAGCTTTCTTT.

The chain is built from TRBV5-5 and TRBJ1-2; TRBD1 might be the D (6 bases). The germline V gene encodes CDR1 SGHKS and CDR2 YYEKEE (reference sequence). The V and J ends lost 3 bases and 1 base respectively, with 16 bases between them. The CDR3 is 16 residues long. CDR3 nucleotide sequence: TGTGCCAGCAGCTCGTTCACAGGGTACGATAACTATGGCTACACCTTC. Its protein product is CASSSFTGYDNYGYTF.

The rearrangement joins TRBV7-2 to TRBJ2-7, with 7 bases aligning to TRBD1. Germline V CDR1 and CDR2: SGHTA, FQGNSA. CDR3 length: 15 residues. Trimming cost V 4 bases and J 2 bases; bases outside gene matches: 8. The DNA of the CDR3 is TGTGCCAGCAGCTCGACCGGGACAGATGCCTACGAGCAGTACTTC. Amino acid sequence: CASSSTGTDAYEQYF.

The chain has TRBV11-2 and TRBJ1-1, with a possible D match to TRBD1 (5 bases). Trimming stripped 0 bases from V and 6 bases from J, with 11 bases between. There are 14 residues in the CDR3. The germline V gene has CDR1 SGHAT and CDR2 FQNNGV. In DNA, the CDR3 is TGTGCCAGCAGCTTAGATCTCGGGGCTCCTGAAGCTTTCTTT. Translated, it gives CASSLDLGAPEAFF.

This chain links TRBV4-1 with TRBJ2-1; the match to TRBD1 covers 8 bases. This CDR3 spans 14 amino acids. The V segment lost 2 bases and the J segment 9 bases; nucleotides outside the gene matches: 6. Germline V gene sequence: CDR1 MGHRA, CDR2 YSYEKL. The CDR3 DNA reads TGCGCCAGCAGCCAACAGGACAGGGAACGTGAGCAGTTCTTC. Its protein product is CASSQQDREREQFF.

The chain couples TRBV4-3 to TRBJ2-6, with a tentative D call TRBD1 (6 bases). This CDR3 comprises 15 residues. V lost 4 bases, J lost 2 bases, and 9 bases lay in between. Germline CDR1 is LGHNA and CDR2 is YSLEER. The CDR3 DNA reads TGCGCCAGCAGCCCAGGGGTGGCTGGGGCCAACGTCCTGACTTTC. Its protein is CASSPGVAGANVLTF.

This clone was seen only a few times. The genes are TRBV9 and TRBJ1-1; 8 nucleotides agree with TRBD1. The CDR3 sequence is 16 residues long. J was trimmed by 4 bases and V by 4 bases; bases with no gene match: 12. The germline gives CDR1 SGDLS, CDR2 YYNGEE. CDR3 in amino acids: CASSTSVDRASTEAFF. The CDR3 region has the DNA TGTGCCAGCAGCACTTCCGTGGACAGGGCAAGCACTGAAGCTTTCTTT.

This clone appeared a single time. The V and J genes are TRBV7-7 and TRBJ2-2; D remains ambiguous. The CDR3 has 13 amino acids. V dropped 5 bases and J dropped 6 bases, with 10 bases sitting between them. CDR1 SSHAT and CDR2 FNYEAQ come from the germline V gene (reference sequence). The CDR3 sequence is CASSPMHAGELFF. DNA for the CDR3: TGTGCCAGCAGCCCAATGCACGCCGGGGAGCTGTTTTTT.